This T cell receptor (beta chain) was retrieved from a study of OX40 agonist ivuxolimab in advanced cancers. This CDR3 has 15 amino acids. Germline V gene lookup returns CDR1 LNHDA and CDR2 SQIVND (reference sequence). J lost 1 base, V lost 1 base, and 1 base had no gene match. This table comes from immunoSEQ multiplex PCR, and its TCRdb copy is limited to in-frame clones, with some not included. The sample includes 35,000 to 40,000 clones, approximately 79% of them seen just once. V is TRBV19 and J is TRBJ2-1, with 7 bases aligning to TRBD2. The TCR was taken from an adult with an advanced solid tumor such as melanoma, head and neck, liver or kidney cancer. The source was CD4+ or CD8+ T cells sorted from blood, collected in a trial of the OX40 agonist ivuxolimab. The CDR3 protein is CASSIGGGSYNEQFF. DNA of the CDR3: TGTGCCAGTAGTATAGGCGGGGGATCCTACAATGAGCAGTTCTTC.